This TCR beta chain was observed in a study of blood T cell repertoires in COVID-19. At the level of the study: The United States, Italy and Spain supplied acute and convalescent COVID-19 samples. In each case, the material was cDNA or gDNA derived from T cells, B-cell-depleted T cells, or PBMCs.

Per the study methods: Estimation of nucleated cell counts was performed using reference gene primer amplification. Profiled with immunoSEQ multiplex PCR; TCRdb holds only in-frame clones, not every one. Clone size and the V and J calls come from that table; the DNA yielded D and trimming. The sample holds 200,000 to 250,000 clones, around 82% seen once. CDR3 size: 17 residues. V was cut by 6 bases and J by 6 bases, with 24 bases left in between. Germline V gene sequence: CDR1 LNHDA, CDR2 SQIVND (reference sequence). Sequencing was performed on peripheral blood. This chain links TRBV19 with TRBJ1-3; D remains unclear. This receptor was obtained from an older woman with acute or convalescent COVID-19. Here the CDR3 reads CASSLRRSNAEANTIYF. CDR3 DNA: TGTGCCAGTAGCCTGCGGCGGTCGAACGCCGAAGCAAACACCATATATTTT.